This T cell receptor (beta chain) emerged from a study of T cells expressing NK-cell markers (dated by TCRdb to 2018 to 2020). For context, the study as a whole: TCR beta-chain repertoires were profiled in sorted CD3+CD56+NKG2C+, CD3+CD56+NKG2C- and CD3+CD56-NKG2C+ T-cell subsets from fewer than 10 donors. The study sequenced eight donors, all healthy volunteers chosen at random: three men and five women. Of the eight sequenced donors, seven were found to be HCMV-seropositive and one was found to be HCMV-seronegative. The libraries were sequenced on Illumina HiSeq 2000/2500, MiSeq or NextSeq, producing 2 x 150 bp reads. The research as a whole found: In six donors, the dominant CD3+CD56+NKG2C+ clonotypes ranked among the top 10 CD8+ clonotypes, making up about 1.0-7.5% of CD8+ T cells. Those dominant clonotypes were again the most abundant among CD3+CD56-NKG2C+ cells in several donors, at about 28.3-60.1%. It remained unclear whether the expanded NKG2C-expressing T cell clones were specific for HCMV antigens.

The CDR3 contains 12 residues, cysteine and phenylalanine counted. No DNA sequence was recorded. Looking up the germline V gene yields CDR1 SQVTM and CDR2 ANQGSEA. Sequencing instrument: Illumina HiSeq 2000. 5'RACE template switching, by which a universal primer site and unique molecular identifiers were added, was used to make TCR beta cDNA libraries. cDNA synthesis was primed from the TCR beta constant segment, followed by two successive PCR amplification steps. The study's own analysis went as follows. MIGEC was used to demultiplex reads and group reads by UMI, and MiTCR was used to assemble and quantify clonotypes. To remove erroneous sequences, TCR cDNA sequences were retained only when supported by two or more reads. The tcR package was used for downstream repertoire analysis, and clonotypes were matched between fractions using CDR3 nucleotide sequence together with V segment. Antigen specificity was annotated against VDJdb with VDJmatch, allowing one amino acid substitution in CDR3. TCRdb reprocessed the reads, and each CDR3 protein sequence is entered once, without DNA. TCRdb, not the authors, supplied the V and J calls. The record for this sample contains 500,000 or so distinct CDR3 sequences. Under 4.5% of the sample lies in the top ten.

Comments on this clonotype: The clone's antigen remains unknown.

A commercial ELISA kit detecting HCMV-specific IgG in serum was used to determine HCMV serostatus. Peripheral blood mononuclear cells were isolated from blood by Ficoll density gradient centrifugation. Sequenced material: blood T cells: a sorted CD56 or NKG2C T cell subset, CD4+ or CD8+ T cells, or bulk PBMC T cells (not recorded which). The chain employs TRBV29-1 and TRBJ2-7. This receptor was obtained from a man younger than 35 in good health. Donor details come from another sample of the same person, matched by shared clones. For the CDR3, the sequence is CSVRSSSYEQYF.